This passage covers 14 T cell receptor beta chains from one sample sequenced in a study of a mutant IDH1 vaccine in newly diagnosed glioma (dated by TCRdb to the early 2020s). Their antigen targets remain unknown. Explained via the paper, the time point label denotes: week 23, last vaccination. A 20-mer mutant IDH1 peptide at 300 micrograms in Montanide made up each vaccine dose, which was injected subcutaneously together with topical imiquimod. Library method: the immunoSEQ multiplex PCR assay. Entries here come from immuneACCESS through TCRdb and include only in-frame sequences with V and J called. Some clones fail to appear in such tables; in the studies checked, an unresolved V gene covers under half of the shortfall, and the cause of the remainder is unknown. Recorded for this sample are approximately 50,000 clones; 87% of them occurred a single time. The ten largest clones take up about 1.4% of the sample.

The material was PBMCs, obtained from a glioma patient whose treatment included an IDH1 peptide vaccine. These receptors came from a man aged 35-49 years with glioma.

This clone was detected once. The CDR3 sequence is CASSALQGSGSQPQHF. In DNA form, the CDR3 reads TGTGCCAGCAGCGCCCTCCAGGGGAGTGGAAGTCAGCCCCAGCATTTT. The gene calls are TRBV7-9 and TRBJ1-5, with TRBD1 as a possible D gene (6 bases). Germline V gene lookup returns CDR1 SEHNR and CDR2 FQNEAQ (reference sequence). With 5 bases removed from V and 6 bases from J, the gap between germline ends came to 20 bases. The length of the CDR3 is 16 residues.

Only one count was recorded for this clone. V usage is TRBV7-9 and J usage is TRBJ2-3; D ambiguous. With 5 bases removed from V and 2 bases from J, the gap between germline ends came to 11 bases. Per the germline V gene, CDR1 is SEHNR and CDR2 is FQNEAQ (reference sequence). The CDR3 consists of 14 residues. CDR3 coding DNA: TGTGCCAGCAGCCCTCGGACCATCACAGATACGCAGTATTTT. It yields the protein CASSPRTITDTQYF.

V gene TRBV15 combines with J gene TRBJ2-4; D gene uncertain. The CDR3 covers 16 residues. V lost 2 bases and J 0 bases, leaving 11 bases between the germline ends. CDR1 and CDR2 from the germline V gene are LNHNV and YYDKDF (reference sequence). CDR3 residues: CATSRYLRQAKNIQYF. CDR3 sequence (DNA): TGTGCCACCAGCAGATACCTTCGCCAAGCCAAAAACATTCAGTACTTC. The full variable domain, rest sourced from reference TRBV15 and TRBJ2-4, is DAMVIQNPRYQVTQFGKPVTLSCSQTLNHNVMYWYQQKSSQAPKLLFHYYDKDFNNEADTPDNFQSRRPNTSFCFLDIRSPGLGDTAMYLCATSRYLRQAKNIQYFGAGTRLSVL.

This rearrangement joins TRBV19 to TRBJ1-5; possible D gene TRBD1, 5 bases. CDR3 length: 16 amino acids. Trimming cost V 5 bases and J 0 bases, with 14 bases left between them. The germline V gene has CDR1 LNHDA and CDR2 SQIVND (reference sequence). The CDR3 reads CASSWGGVYSNQPQHF. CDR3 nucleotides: TGTGCCAGTAGTTGGGGGGGAGTCTATAGCAATCAGCCCCAGCATTTT.

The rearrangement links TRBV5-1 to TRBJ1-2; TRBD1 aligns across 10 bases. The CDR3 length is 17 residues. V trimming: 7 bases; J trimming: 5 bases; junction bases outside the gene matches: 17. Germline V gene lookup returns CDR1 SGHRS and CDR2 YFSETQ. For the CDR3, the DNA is TGCGCCAGCGCCCTGCAGGGGGGGACAGGGGTAAAATATGGCTACACCTTC. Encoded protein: CASALQGGTGVKYGYTF.

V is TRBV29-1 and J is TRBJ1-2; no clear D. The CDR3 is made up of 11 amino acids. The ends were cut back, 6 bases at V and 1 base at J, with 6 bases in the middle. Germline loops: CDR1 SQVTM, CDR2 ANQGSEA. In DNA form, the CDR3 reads TGCAGCGTAGAGTTTAACTATGGCTACACCTTC. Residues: CSVEFNYGYTF.

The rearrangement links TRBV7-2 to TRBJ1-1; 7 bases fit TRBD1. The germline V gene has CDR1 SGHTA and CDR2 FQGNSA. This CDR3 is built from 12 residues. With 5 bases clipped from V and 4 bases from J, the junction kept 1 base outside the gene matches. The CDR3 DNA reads TGTGCCAGCAGCCAGGGGGGCACTGAAGCTTTCTTT. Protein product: CASSQGGTEAFF. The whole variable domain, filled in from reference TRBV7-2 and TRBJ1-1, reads GAGVSQSPSNKVTEKGKDVELRCDPISGHTALYWYRQSLGQGLEFLIYFQGNSAPDKSGLPSDRFSAERTGGSVSTLTIQRTQQEDSAVYLCASSQGGTEAFFGQGTRLTVV.

This chain's CDR3 is CASHSGGADNEKLFF. CDR3 sequence (DNA): TGCGCCAGCCACTCGGGAGGGGCTGATAATGAAAAACTGTTTTTT. The rearrangement joins TRBV5-1 to TRBJ1-4; D is possibly TRBD1 (5 bases). V was pared by 7 bases and J by 4 bases, with 17 bases between. CDR1 is SGHRS, CDR2 YFSETQ, per germline. CDR3 length: 15 residues.

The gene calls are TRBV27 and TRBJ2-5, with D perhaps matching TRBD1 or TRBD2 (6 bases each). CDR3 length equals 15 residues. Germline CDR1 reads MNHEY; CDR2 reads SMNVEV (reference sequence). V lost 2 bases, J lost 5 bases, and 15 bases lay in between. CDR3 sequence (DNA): TGTGCCAGCAGTTTAGGAGGGGGGCGGTTGGAGACCCAGTACTTC. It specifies CASSLGGGRLETQYF.

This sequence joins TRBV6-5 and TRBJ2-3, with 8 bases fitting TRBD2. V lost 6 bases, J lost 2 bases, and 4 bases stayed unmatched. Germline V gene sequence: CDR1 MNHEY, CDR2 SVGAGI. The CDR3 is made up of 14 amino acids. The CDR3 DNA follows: TGTGCCAGCAGCGTAGCGGGATCCACAGATACGCAGTATTTT. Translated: CASSVAGSTDTQYF.

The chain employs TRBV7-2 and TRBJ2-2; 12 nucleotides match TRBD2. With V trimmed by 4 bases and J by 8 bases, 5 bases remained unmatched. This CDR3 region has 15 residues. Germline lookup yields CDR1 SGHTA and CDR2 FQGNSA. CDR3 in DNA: TGTGCCAGCAGCTGGACTAGCGGGGACCCTGGGGAGCTGTTTTTT. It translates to CASSWTSGDPGELFF.

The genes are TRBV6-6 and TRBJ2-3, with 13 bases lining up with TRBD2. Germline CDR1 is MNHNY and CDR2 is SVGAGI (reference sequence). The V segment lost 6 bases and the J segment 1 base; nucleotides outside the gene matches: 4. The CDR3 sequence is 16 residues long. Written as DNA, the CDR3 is TGTGCCAGCAGGCCAGGACTAGCGGGGGGCACAGATACGCAGTATTTT. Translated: CASRPGLAGGTDTQYF.

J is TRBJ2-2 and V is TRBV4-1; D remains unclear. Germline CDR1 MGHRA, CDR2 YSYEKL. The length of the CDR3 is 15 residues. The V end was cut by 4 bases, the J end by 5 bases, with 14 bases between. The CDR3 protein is CASSLEHQTTGELFF. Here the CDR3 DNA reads TGCGCCAGCAGCCTAGAACATCAGACAACCGGGGAGCTGTTTTTT.

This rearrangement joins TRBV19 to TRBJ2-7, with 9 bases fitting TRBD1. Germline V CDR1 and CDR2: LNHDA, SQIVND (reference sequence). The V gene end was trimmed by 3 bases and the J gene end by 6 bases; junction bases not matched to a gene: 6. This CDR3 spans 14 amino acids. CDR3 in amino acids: CASSIRQGESEQYF. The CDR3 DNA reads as TGTGCCAGTAGTATCCGACAGGGGGAGTCCGAGCAGTACTTC. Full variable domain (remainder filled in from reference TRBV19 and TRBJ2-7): DGGITQSPKYLFRKEGQNVTLSCEQNLNHDAMYWYRQDPGQGLRLIYYSQIVNDFQKGDIAEGYSVSREKKESFPLTVTSAQKNPTAFYLCASSIRQGESEQYFGPGTRLTVT.